This paragraph covers one T cell receptor (beta chain) sequence. Its binding antigen is unknown. Base quality data are lacking; no much larger clone is found one base away. The cohort comprised some 700 healthy bone marrow donors. At the time of sampling, all cohort members were nominally healthy, though unrecorded immune exposures were likely present. The donor tested CMV seronegative and was one of the 352 seronegative cohort members. A peripheral blood sample was collected from each donor, and TCR beta sequencing was performed on peripheral blood mononuclear cells. Genomic DNA was extracted from the blood cell samples with the Qiagen DNeasy Blood Extraction Kit. To prepare the library, the immunoSEQ multiplex PCR assay was applied. For the multiplex PCR, a mixture combining 60 forward primers for TCR Vbeta segments and 13 reverse primers for TCR Jbeta segments was used. The CDR3 region of rearranged TCR beta genes was amplified from genomic DNA by a multiplex PCR assay. On the Illumina HiSeq System, the amplified TCR beta libraries were sequenced as 87-base-pair reads. On the study's bioinformatics: In a later analysis, some 80 million unique TCR beta chains were counted across the approximately 640 repertoires, and roughly 11 million of these chains were shared by at least two donors. Raw reads were error-corrected and collapsed into unique sequences with a nearest-neighbor algorithm that merged closely related sequences to remove PCR and sequencing errors. Alignment of CDR3 sequences to IMGT reference sequences was used to assign V, D and J gene segments. For a sequence to be retained, at least a six-nucleotide match to both a V gene segment and a J gene segment was required. A rearrangement counted as productive if the CDR3 had no stop codons and remained in frame with V and J, and every other rearrangement counted as non-productive. CDR3 was defined according to IMGT convention as the region running from the second conserved V-encoded cysteine to the conserved J-encoded phenylalanine. The earlier analysis of a few hundred of the donors excluded sequences that lacked an unambiguous match to a single V gene segment. An earlier analysis of 587 of the donors classified V segments as functional when productive rearrangements were above 56.7% and as segregating when the standard deviation between donors was above 5%. To diagnose cytomegalovirus status from the catalog of TCR beta chain sequences, a statistical classification framework was built. In a later analysis, TCR nucleotide sequences were compared against IMGT/GENE-DB human TR gene sequences so that V and J genes could be assigned. Using the TCRdist pipeline, a later analysis assigned CDR3 sequences along with most-parsimonious VDJ recombination scenarios. In a later analysis, every TCR beta chain was defined by the combination of its CDR3 amino acid sequence and its V-gene family, and reads without a unique V-gene family were dropped. As a way to deal with suspected cross-contamination and a sequencing artifact, a later analysis dropped over 550 nucleotide sequences that were highly shared and had low generation probability. A later analysis calculated a clonal expansion index for each public chain from normalized within-repertoire ranks of inferred template counts. Generation probabilities in a later analysis came from a VDJ recombination model fitted to out-of-frame rearrangements, and those results were checked against IGoR. A later analysis scored TCR-TCR, TCR-HLA and TCR-CMV co-occurrence with hypergeometric tests, applying a repertoire-size bias correction to TCR pairs. In a later analysis, false discovery rates were estimated by permuting HLA or CMV assignments 20 times. In a later analysis, co-occurring TCRs were grouped using DBSCAN, and TCRdist sequence similarity was added for clustering within HLA-allele-positive subsets. Co-occurrence clustering excluded repertoires with fewer than 30,000 or more than 120,000 public chains, plus five with anomalous nucleotide sharing. TCRdb re-hosts the immuneACCESS table, in-frame sequences only. Its copies lack some clones; in the studies checked, an unresolved V gene accounts for under half of them, and the cause for the rest is not known. The D gene and trimming were derived from the DNA, and the V and J assignments and clone size from that table. This sample lists 150,000 to 200,000 clones; over 70% were detected once. Clones ranked in the top ten supply about an eighth of the sample.

This sample is part of a study of cytomegalovirus exposure and HLA in healthy donors (dated by TCRdb to between 2016 and 2019). With regard to the full study: In an earlier analysis of approximately 640 of the donors, 276 Gb of sequence data and approximately 100 million unique TCR beta sequences from 150 million to 200 million T cells were reported. Rather than drawing on any new phenotypic data, the later analysis identified candidate immune exposures from TCR beta sequences and the way those sequences occurred across donors. Typing coverage varied by locus: roughly 629-630 donors for A, B, C, DRB1 and DQB1; approximately 500 for DQA1; some 610 for DPA1; fewer than 480 for DPB1. Four or five DR-DQ haplotypes were handled as single units for association and clustering because linkage in the cohort was strong. A later analysis re-examined previously published TCR beta repertoires from hundreds of donors and added high-resolution HLA genotyping to investigate patterns of TCR occurrence. Donor age, sex, ethnicity and CMV serostatus were compiled together with the repertoire data. Both class I and class II loci were covered by HLA typing, at four-digit resolution. The study used immunosequencing to profile the T cell repertoires of more than 650 subjects and linked those repertoires to cytomegalovirus serostatus. On average, roughly 250,000 unique TCR beta nucleotide sequences were sequenced per donor among about 400 genotyped donors of the cohort, with roughly 20% of those sequences being non-productive. To decide whether each TCR beta V gene segment behaved as functional or pseudogenic, an earlier analysis of some 570 of the donors relied on high-throughput TCR beta sequencing. Besides the first cohort of roughly 660 subjects, a separate validation cohort made up of roughly 120 different subjects was used. In a later genetic analysis, genome-wide SNP genotypes for about 55% of the 666 donors were used, and that subset was treated as a discovery cohort. The study was designed to test whether signatures of past pathogen exposure could be identified by cataloging public T cell receptors. About 310 gigabases of sequencing data and 80 million or so unique TCR sequences were included in an early release covering under 650 HLA-typed donors. The genetic ancestry cluster associated with self-reported Caucasian donors included roughly 84% of the 398 genotyped donors. The study combined high-throughput TCR immunosequencing, statistical association of individual TCRs with disease status, and machine learning to predict cytomegalovirus infection status. All discovery cohort repertoires had been generated on a single sequencing platform.

The paper's findings and limits, for the study overall: Immune exposure information for the cohort was limited to CMV serostatus. Some IMGT-functional V segments, including TRBV6-2 and TRBV6-3, could not be distinguished by the 87-base-pair reads and were therefore excluded. At a false discovery rate of 0.05, a later analysis linked about 16,000 TCR beta sequences to specific HLA alleles. In vitro tests confirmed that a few of the cytomegalovirus-associated TCR beta chains recognize cytomegalovirus antigens. A group of highly shared sequence variants was considered likely to be a technical artifact of the sequencing pipeline. HLA typing was unavailable for some donors at each locus, so association tests used only the typed subset. An earlier analysis of some 590 of the donors showed that most TCR beta V segments appeared in productive rearrangements either about 87% or about 30% of the time, which broadly matched IMGT annotations. A later analysis found that most CMV-associated TCR beta chains appeared HLA-restricted, with HLA associations seemingly driven largely by CMV exposure. V-gene and J-gene trimming of TCR beta chains was associated with a missense DCLRE1C variant in a later genetic analysis, and the association was replicated in an independent cohort. Correlated functional status among segregating V segments might reflect linkage disequilibrium, but an unknown experimental factor could not be ruled out. A later analysis found that HLA-associated TCR beta chains were more clonally expanded and had lower generation probabilities than equally common non-associated chains. Presence/absence analyses assumed roughly uniform sequencing depth across donors, an assumption that may not hold. Cytomegalovirus status was reported to be diagnosed by the classifier with high specificity and sensitivity in both the original and validation cohorts. According to a later analysis, TCR association rates differed among HLA loci, with DRB1 alleles showing the most associated TCRs and HLA-C alleles showing the fewest. A total of 150 to 200 TCR beta chains were listed by the study as associated with cytomegalovirus. According to a later analysis, parvovirus B19, influenza, CMV and Epstein-Barr virus appeared linked to several top co-occurrence clusters. Assigning TCR associations to individual alleles was difficult when HLA alleles, especially DR and DQ, strongly co-occurred. Compared with the roughly 600-donor mean, donors in an Asian-associated ancestry cluster had fewer N-insertions in productive TCRs, according to a later genetic analysis. Because counts were too low, roughly 18 rarely observed V segments, including chromosome 9 orphons, were left out of the earlier analysis of about 620 of the donors. Across donors, most TCR sequences were observed very rarely, whereas some public TCRs were present in many individuals. A further reported finding was that TCR beta sequences accurately predicted the HLA-A and HLA-B alleles for most subjects in the first cohort. The authors suggested that the approach could potentially be generalized to other disease states and immunological phenotypes. This cohort had only TCR beta chains sequenced, and the lack of alpha or paired-chain data limited which features could be detected.

Looking up the germline V gene yields CDR1 MNHEY and CDR2 SVGAGI. At the junction V is shortened by 2 bases and J by 2 bases, with 7 bases in between. Taken from cysteine to phenylalanine, the CDR3 has 13 residues. Only the CDR3 DNA is retained, 39 bases long and in frame from the first base. The source is a woman aged 40-49 years in good health and CMV-seronegative. Sample: PBMCs. The chain was built from TRBV6-5 and TRBJ2-7; the D gene is unclear. Read as DNA, the sequence is TGTGCCAGCAGTTACGGGCAGACCTACGAGCAGTACTTC. Its translation is CASSYGQTYEQYF.